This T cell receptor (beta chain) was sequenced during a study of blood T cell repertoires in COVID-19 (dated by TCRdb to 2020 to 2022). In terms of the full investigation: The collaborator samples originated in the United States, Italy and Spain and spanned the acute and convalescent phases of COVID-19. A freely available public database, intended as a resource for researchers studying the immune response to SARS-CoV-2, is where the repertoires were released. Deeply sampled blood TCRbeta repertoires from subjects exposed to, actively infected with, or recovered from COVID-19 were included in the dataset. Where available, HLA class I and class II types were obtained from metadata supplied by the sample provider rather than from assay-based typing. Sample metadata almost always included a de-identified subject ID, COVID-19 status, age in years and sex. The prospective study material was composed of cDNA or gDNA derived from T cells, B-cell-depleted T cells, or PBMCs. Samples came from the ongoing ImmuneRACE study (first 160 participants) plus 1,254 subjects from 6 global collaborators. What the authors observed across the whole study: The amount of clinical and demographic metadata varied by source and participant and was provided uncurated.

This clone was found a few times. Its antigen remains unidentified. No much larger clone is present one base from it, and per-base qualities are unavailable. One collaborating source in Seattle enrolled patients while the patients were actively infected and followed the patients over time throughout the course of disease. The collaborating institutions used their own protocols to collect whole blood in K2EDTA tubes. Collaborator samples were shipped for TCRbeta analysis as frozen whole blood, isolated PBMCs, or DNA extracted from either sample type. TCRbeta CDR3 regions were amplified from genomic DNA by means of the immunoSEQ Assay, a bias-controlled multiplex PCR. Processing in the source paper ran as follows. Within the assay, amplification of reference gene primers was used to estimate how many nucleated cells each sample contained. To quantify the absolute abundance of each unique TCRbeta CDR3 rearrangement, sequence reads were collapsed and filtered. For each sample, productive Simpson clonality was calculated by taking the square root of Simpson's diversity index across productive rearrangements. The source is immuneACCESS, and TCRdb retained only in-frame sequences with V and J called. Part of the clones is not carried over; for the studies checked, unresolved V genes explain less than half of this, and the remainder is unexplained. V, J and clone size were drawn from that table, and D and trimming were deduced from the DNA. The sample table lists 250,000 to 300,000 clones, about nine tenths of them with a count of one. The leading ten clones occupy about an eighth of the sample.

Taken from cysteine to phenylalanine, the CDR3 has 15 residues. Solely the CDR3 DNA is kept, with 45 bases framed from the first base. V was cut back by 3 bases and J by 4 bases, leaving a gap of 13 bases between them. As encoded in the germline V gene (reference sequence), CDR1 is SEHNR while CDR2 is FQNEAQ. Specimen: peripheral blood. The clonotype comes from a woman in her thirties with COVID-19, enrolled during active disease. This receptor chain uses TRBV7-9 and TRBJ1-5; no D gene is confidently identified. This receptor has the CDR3 CASSFADGLNQPQHF. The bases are TGTGCCAGCAGCTTTGCGGACGGACTAAATCAGCCCCAGCATTTT.